These 24 T cell receptor beta chains were all obtained from the same sample, sequenced in a study of cytotoxic CD8 clonotypes in ibrutinib-treated CLL. Clones were sequenced by immunoSEQ multiplex PCR, and TCRdb holds only the in-frame ones, with some missing. The sample lists more than 300,000 clones; 80% were seen once. This specimen consisted of PBMCs, obtained before ibrutinib treatment. The source is a human donor with chronic lymphocytic leukemia.

The rearrangement links TRBV14 to TRBJ2-1, with TRBD2 as a possible D gene (6 bases). V was pared by 5 bases and J by 1 base, with 21 bases between. CDR3 length: 18 residues. Germline CDR1 reads SGHDN; CDR2 reads FVKESK. CDR3: CASSSLIVAAGSYNEQFF. The CDR3 DNA is TGTGCCAGCAGCTCACTAATAGTAGCGGCGGGATCCTACAATGAGCAGTTCTTC.

V is TRBV10-3 and J is TRBJ2-5, with 11 bases that match TRBD1. The CDR3 length is 15 residues. In germline, CDR1 is ENHRY, CDR2 SYGVKD. Germline trimming cut 7 bases from V and 4 bases from J; bases unmatched to any gene: 8. The chain's CDR3 is CAIMSPGTGGETQYF. CDR3 sequence (DNA): TGTGCCATCATGAGCCCCGGGACAGGGGGAGAGACCCAGTACTTC.

The gene calls are TRBV4-3 and TRBJ2-5; D might be TRBD2 (5 bases). Trimming took off 2 bases at V and 7 bases at J, with 11 bases between the two ends. The CDR3 consists of 13 residues. Per germline, CDR1 LGHNA and CDR2 YSLEER. DNA of the CDR3: TGCGCCAGCAGCCAAATACTAGGAGGGACCCAGTACTTC. It translates to CASSQILGGTQYF.

The chain employs TRBV30 and TRBJ2-1; the match to TRBD1 covers 8 bases. J lost 10 bases, V lost 2 bases, and 13 bases had no gene match. CDR1 is GTSNPN, CDR2 SVGIG, per germline (reference sequence). The CDR3 runs 15 residues. DNA for the CDR3: TGTGCCTGGAGTTATGGACAGGGCGGCCGACGGGAGCAGTTCTTC. Translating gives CAWSYGQGGRREQFF.

In its sample, this clone was seen a few times. The chain couples TRBV30 to TRBJ1-5; possibly TRBD1 for D (5 bases). The CDR3 has 14 residues. Germline values: CDR1 GTSNPN, CDR2 SVGIG (reference sequence). The V and J ends lost 0 bases and 3 bases respectively, with 9 bases between them. The CDR3 nucleotides are TGTGCCTGGAGTGTATCGACAGCCAATCAGCCCCAGCATTTT. Residues: CAWSVSTANQPQHF.

This clone was counted only a few times. This sequence joins TRBV30 and TRBJ1-5, with D hard to call. The V gene lost 0 bases and the J gene lost 4 bases, with 10 bases spanning the gap. The CDR3 runs to 14 residues. Germline lookup yields CDR1 GTSNPN and CDR2 SVGIG (reference sequence). The CDR3 sequence: CAWSVPLPNQPQHF. CDR3 coding DNA: TGTGCCTGGAGTGTACCCCTACCTAATCAGCCCCAGCATTTT.

The rearrangement joins TRBV29-1 to TRBJ2-7; the D gene is possibly TRBD2 (7 bases). Looked up from germline, CDR1 is SQVTM and CDR2 is ANQGSEA. The CDR3 is 15 amino acids. Trimming removed 6 bases at V and 0 bases at J, with 18 bases between. In DNA, the CDR3 is TGCAGCGTGGGGGGGGGCTCCCAACGCTCCTACGAGCAGTACTTC. The encoded protein is CSVGGGSQRSYEQYF.

V is TRBV18 and J is TRBJ2-2; D uncertain. Germline V gene data show CDR1 as KGHSH and CDR2 as LQKENI. The CDR3 totals 13 residues. Trimming stripped 5 bases from V and 5 bases from J, with 9 bases between. CDR3 region: CASSAKATGELFF. DNA for the CDR3: TGTGCCAGCTCAGCGAAAGCGACCGGGGAGCTGTTTTTT.

This clone came up once. The rearrangement joins TRBV29-1 to TRBJ2-2, with 7 bases fitting TRBD2. The CDR3 contains 14 residues. The V segment lost 6 bases and the J segment 1 base; nucleotides outside the gene matches: 5. Germline V CDR1 and CDR2: SQVTM, ANQGSEA. CDR3 sequence (DNA): TGCAGCGTCCCCGGGACTAAGAACACCGGGGAGCTGTTTTTT. It is translated as CSVPGTKNTGELFF.

A word on this clone: At the DNA level, this CDR3 is encoded by other sequences in the same sample as well. This chain uses TRBV5-1 with TRBJ2-3, with D tentatively TRBD1 or TRBD2 (5 bases each). The germline V and J ends were trimmed by 2 bases and 1 base, with 11 bases remaining between them. The CDR3 totals 15 residues. Germline V gene lookup returns CDR1 SGHRS and CDR2 YFSETQ. DNA for the CDR3: TGCGCCAGCAGCTTTGGGGGTCGGGGCACAGATACGCAGTATTTT. Translated: CASSFGGRGTDTQYF.

The J gene is TRBJ2-7, the V gene TRBV18; TRBD2 matches at 13 bases. In germline, CDR1 is KGHSH, CDR2 LQKENI. CDR3 length: 15 residues. After removal of 3 bases from V and 1 base from J, the junction contained 0 bases not matched to a gene. CDR3 nucleotides: TGTGCCAGCTCACCGGGACTAGCGGGGTCCTACGAGCAGTACTTC. Amino acid sequence: CASSPGLAGSYEQYF.

The chain has TRBV27 and TRBJ1-5; no firm D call. The V end lost 3 bases, the J end lost 3 bases, and 9 bases lay between the germline ends. Germline V lookup: CDR1 MNHEY, CDR2 SMNVEV (reference sequence). This CDR3 comprises 14 residues. The CDR3 bases are TGTGCCAGCAGTTTGCGACCGATCAATCAGCCCCAGCATTTT. This gives the protein CASSLRPINQPQHF.

This clone appeared a few times. CDR3 coding DNA: TGCGCCAGCAGCCTTCAGCTGAACACCGGGGAGCTGTTTTTT. Residues: CASSLQLNTGELFF. J is TRBJ2-2 and V is TRBV4-1; D unclear. This CDR3 is built from 14 residues. In germline, CDR1 is MGHRA, CDR2 YSYEKL. V lost 4 bases and J lost 1, with 7 bases in between.

V gene TRBV28 combines with J gene TRBJ2-7; 7 positions match TRBD1. In germline, CDR1 is MDHEN, CDR2 SYDVKM. With 6 bases clipped from V and 2 bases from J, the junction kept 4 bases outside the gene matches. This CDR3 is built from 13 residues. This CDR3 reads CASRRTGPYEQYF. The CDR3 nucleotides read TGTGCCAGCAGAAGGACAGGACCCTACGAGCAGTACTTC.

This chain links TRBV29-1 with TRBJ2-7; maybe TRBD2 (5 bases). In germline, CDR1 is SQVTM, CDR2 ANQGSEA. The CDR3 contains 16 residues. V lost 5 bases to trimming and J lost 3 bases, with 23 bases between them. Written as DNA, the CDR3 is TGCAGCGTTAAAATAGACTACCTAGGGCGCAACTACGAGCAGTACTTC. Amino acids: CSVKIDYLGRNYEQYF.

This rearrangement joins TRBV9 to TRBJ1-2, with TRBD1 identical over 8 bases. The ends lost 7 bases at V and 5 bases at J; junction bases unmatched: 7. Per germline, CDR1 SGDLS and CDR2 YYNGEE. The CDR3 consists of 13 residues. The DNA of the CDR3 is TGTGCCAGCGGGGTTCGGACAGGGTATGGCTACACCTTC. It translates to CASGVRTGYGYTF.

This chain uses TRBV27 with TRBJ2-2, with 11 nucleotides matching TRBD1. This CDR3 has 17 residues. The germline V gene encodes CDR1 MNHEY and CDR2 SMNVEV (reference sequence). J gave up 5 bases and V 3 bases, and 8 bases lay outside the gene matches. The CDR3 nucleotides are TGTGCCAGCAGTTTCCGCGGACAGGGGGCCGGAACCGGGGAGCTGTTTTTT. Translation: CASSFRGQGAGTGELFF.

The V gene is TRBV9, the J gene TRBJ2-1; 10 bases align to TRBD2. CDR3 length: 16 residues. The germline gives CDR1 SGDLS, CDR2 YYNGEE. V lost 3 bases to trimming and J lost 4 bases; unmatched junction nucleotides: 7. This CDR3 reads CASSGTGLAAYNEQFF. The CDR3 coding sequence is TGTGCCAGCAGCGGAACAGGACTAGCGGCATACAATGAGCAGTTCTTC.

V gene TRBV2 combines with J gene TRBJ2-1, with a possible D match to TRBD2 (5 bases). The CDR3 spans 14 residues. Germline values: CDR1 SNHLY, CDR2 FYNNEI. The V gene lost 4 bases and the J gene lost 1 base, with 8 bases spanning the gap. The CDR3 DNA follows: TGTGCCAGCAGTGTCCGGGGATCCTACAATGAGCAGTTCTTC. It codes for CASSVRGSYNEQFF.

The gene calls are TRBV6-1 and TRBJ2-5; no reliable D call. V lost 1 base and J 2 bases, leaving 5 bases between the germline ends. This CDR3 spans 13 amino acids. Germline V gene data show CDR1 as MNHNS and CDR2 as SASEGT. The CDR3 reads CASSEGHQETQYF. The CDR3 DNA reads as TGTGCCAGCAGTGAAGGACATCAAGAGACCCAGTACTTC.

This chain joins TRBV9 and TRBJ2-5; weak D call: TRBD2 (6 bases). This CDR3 comprises 16 residues. Looked up from germline, CDR1 is SGDLS and CDR2 is YYNGEE. The V and J ends lost 4 bases and 5 bases respectively, with 21 bases between them. CDR3 nucleotides: TGTGCCAGCAGCCCCGAGTCGGGAGCTGGGGTGGAGACCCAGTACTTC. It translates to CASSPESGAGVETQYF.

This clone was counted between two and nine times. The chain is built from TRBV19 and TRBJ1-4; maybe TRBD1 (6 bases). V gave up 3 bases and J gave up 5 bases, with 10 bases separating them. CDR3 length: 14 residues. The germline V gene has CDR1 LNHDA and CDR2 SQIVND (reference sequence). The CDR3 bases are TGTGCCAGTAGTATGGGGCAGGGGAATGAAAAACTGTTTTTT. Protein sequence: CASSMGQGNEKLFF. Looking up the rest from reference TRBV19 and TRBJ1-4 gives the full variable domain: DGGITQSPKYLFRKEGQNVTLSCEQNLNHDAMYWYRQDPGQGLRLIYYSQIVNDFQKGDIAEGYSVSREKKESFPLTVTSAQKNPTAFYLCASSMGQGNEKLFFGSGTQLSVL.

This sequence joins TRBV4-1 and TRBJ2-2; a weak D match, TRBD1 (6 bases). The CDR3 covers 16 residues. Trimming shortened V by 0 bases and J by 6 bases, and 14 bases separated the two germline ends. The germline CDR1 and CDR2 sequences are MGHRA and YSYEKL. The CDR3: CASSQERGGVPGELFF. DNA of the CDR3: TGCGCCAGCAGCCAAGAACGAGGGGGAGTGCCCGGGGAGCTGTTTTTT.

The chain combines TRBV5-1 with TRBJ1-5; 9 bases agree with TRBD1. This CDR3 is 14 amino acids long. Germline-derived CDR1 and CDR2 are SGHRS and YFSETQ. V shed 4 bases, J shed 7 bases, and the junction held 6 bases outside the gene matches. The CDR3 sequence: CASSAGQGEQPQHF. In DNA, the CDR3 is TGCGCCAGCAGCGCGGGACAGGGTGAGCAGCCCCAGCATTTT.